This TCR beta chain was recovered during a study of early T cells in non-severe SARS-CoV-2 infection. Germline-derived CDR1 and CDR2 are SGHTA and FQGNSA. The CDR3 has 15 residues. V dropped 0 bases and J dropped 6 bases, with 13 bases sitting between them. TCRdb analysed the 5' RACE reads with MiXCR anew, one entry per CDR3 protein. Among about 40,000 distinct CDR3 sequences listed, 20% to 25% were seen once. The chain has TRBV7-2 and TRBJ2-3; D possibly corresponds to TRBD2 (5 bases). This sequence was found in an adult who was a healthcare worker with PCR-confirmed SARS-CoV-2 infection or an uninfected control (not recorded which). This material consisted of whole blood, taken at baseline. CDR3 sequence (DNA): TGTGCCAGCAGCTTAGCGCGGAGGCGTGAGGATACGCAGTATTTT. Amino acid sequence: CASSLARRREDTQYF.